These T cell receptor beta chains were read from a single sample in a study of cytomegalovirus exposure and HLA in healthy donors. Some clones are missing from TCRdb's copy, which holds only in-frame ones; the method was immunoSEQ multiplex PCR. The sample consists of approximately 150,000 clones, about four fifths of them appearing once. Sequencing was performed on PBMCs. Receptors were obtained from a man in his forties in good health and CMV-seronegative. The CDR3 runs from the conserved cysteine through the conserved F or W. The D gene is left open where the match is weak. Some rows have no size entry. The others give once, few or many, or a class for an expanded clone.

TRBV13	TRBD2	TRBJ2-2	-	18	TGTGCCAGCAGCTTAGATCCCCTAGCGGGGGGGAACACCGGGGAGCTGTTTTTT	CASSLDPLAGGNTGELFF
TRBV6-5	-	TRBJ1-1	-	13	TGTGCCAGCAGAACAGGGATGAACACTGAAGCTTTCTTT	CASRTGMNTEAFF
TRBV7-6	-	TRBJ1-4	-	18	TGTGCCAGCAGCACAGGAGGGAGGTTCGTGGACATTAATGAAAAACTGTTTTTT	CASSTGGRFVDINEKLFF
TRBV27	-	TRBJ2-6	-	17	TGTGCCAGCAGTCTCCTTCTGGACAGCTCTGGGGCCAACGTCCTGACTTTC	CASSLLLDSSGANVLTF
TRBV7-2	TRBD2	TRBJ2-1	-	15	TGTGCCAGCAGCGTCCAGCGGGGGGGCATCAATGAGCAGTTCTTC	CASSVQRGGINEQFF
TRBV7-8	-	TRBJ1-3	-	15	TGTGCCAGCAGCTTAGTCGGGACAAAAGGAAACACCATATATTTT	CASSLVGTKGNTIYF
TRBV7-9	TRBD2	TRBJ2-1	-	17	TGTGCCAGCAGCACCACTAGCGGGGGGGTCTCCTACAATGAGCAGTTCTTC	CASSTTSGGVSYNEQFF
TRBV9	-	TRBJ2-7	-	15	TGTGCCAGCAGCGTAGCCTCGACAGGAGGCTCCGAGCAGTACTTC	CASSVASTGGSEQYF
TRBV25-1	-	TRBJ1-1	-	18	TGTGCCAGCAGTGGTCATGTCGGCGGGGGGAAGGGGGGCACTGAAGCTTTCTTT	CASSGHVGGGKGGTEAFF
TRBV4-1	TRBD1	TRBJ1-5	-	17	TGCGCCAGCAGCCACGCCCGGACAGGGGAGAGCAATCAGCCCCAGCATTTT	CASSHARTGESNQPQHF
TRBV28	-	TRBJ1-4	-	15	TGTGCCAGCAGTTTAAGAGGGTGGGGAGGCGGGAAACTGTTTTTT	CASSLRGWGGGKLFF
TRBV9	TRBD1	TRBJ1-2	-	14	TGTGCCAGCAGCACCCGACAGGGGACGCGCGGCTACACCTTC	CASSTRQGTRGYTF
TRBV4-1	-	TRBJ2-5	-	15	TGCGCCAGCAGCCAAGTCGCAGGGGCCGGGGAGACCCAGTACTTC	CASSQVAGAGETQYF
TRBV29-1	TRBD1	TRBJ2-5	-	15	TGCAGCGCTGACAGGGGTCAAAACTTCCAAGAGACCCAGTACTTC	CSADRGQNFQETQYF
TRBV6-1	-	TRBJ2-3	few	12	TGTGCCAGCAGTGAAGGCCGGGATACGCAGTATTTT	CASSEGRDTQYF
TRBV29-1	-	TRBJ1-1	-	12	TGCAGCGTTGGTCACATCAACACTGAAGCTTTCTTT	CSVGHINTEAFF
TRBV5-4	TRBD1	TRBJ1-4	once	17	TGTGCCAGCAGCTCCCGGGACAGGGGAAGGGCTAATGAAAAACTGTTTTTT	CASSSRDRGRANEKLFF
TRBV5-1	-	TRBJ2-1	-	12	TGCGCCAGCAGCTGGGACAACAATGAGCAGTTCTTC	CASSWDNNEQFF
TRBV4-2	-	TRBJ1-2	-	15	TGTGCCAGCAGCCAACCCCTCCAGGGGAAGGGTGGCTACACCTTC	CASSQPLQGKGGYTF
TRBV10-1	-	TRBJ2-7	-	16	TGCGCCAGCAGTGACCGGGGGGCTAGCTCACGGCACGAGCAGTACTTC	CASSDRGASSRHEQYF
TRBV30	-	TRBJ1-2	-	15	TGTGCCTGGAGTGCCCAGGCCACAACTAACTATGGCTACACCTTC	CAWSAQATTNYGYTF
TRBV7-6	-	TRBJ1-3	few	19	TGTGCCAGCACCCTTAGGATGAGACAGGAGGTAGACTCTGGAAACACCATATATTTT	CASTLRMRQEVDSGNTIYF
TRBV29-1	-	TRBJ1-2	-	12	TGCAGCGTTGACACATCGCCCTATGGCTACACCTTC	CSVDTSPYGYTF
TRBV5-1	-	TRBJ2-4	once	11	TGCGCCAGCAGCTTGGGAGACATTCAGTACTTC	CASSLGDIQYF
TRBV6-5	-	TRBJ2-7	-	14	TGTGCCAGCAGCCCCGGGACTGTCAGAGGCGAGCAGTACTTC	CASSPGTVRGEQYF
TRBV25-1	TRBD2	TRBJ2-3	-	15	TGTGCCAGCAGTCCCGGCGGCGGGGGGGCTAATACGCAGTATTTT	CASSPGGGGANTQYF
TRBV28	-	TRBJ1-3	once	16	TGTGCCAGCTCGACGGCGGGCAGCGGCTCTGGAAACACCATATATTTT	CASSTAGSGSGNTIYF
TRBV7-6	-	TRBJ1-1	-	15	TGTGCCAGCAGCGATACCAGGGCGTTAGGCACTGAAGCTTTCTTT	CASSDTRALGTEAFF
TRBV5-1	-	TRBJ1-1	-	15	TGCGCCAGCAGCTTGGCCCAGGGGAAGGACACTGAAGCTTTCTTT	CASSLAQGKDTEAFF
TRBV5-1	-	TRBJ2-3	-	16	TGCGCCAGCAGCTTGGGGACCGGGACAAACACAGATACGCAGTATTTT	CASSLGTGTNTDTQYF
TRBV18	TRBD1	TRBJ2-7	-	15	TGTGCCAGCTCACCAGTTACGGACAGGTCTAGGGAGCAGTACTTC	CASSPVTDRSREQYF
TRBV4-1	TRBD1	TRBJ1-2	-	15	TGCGCCAGCTACGCGCCGGGACAGGGGAACTATGGCTACACCTTC	CASYAPGQGNYGYTF
TRBV6-5	-	TRBJ1-5	-	15	TGTGCCAGCAGCACAAACAGGGAGCGCAATCAGCCCCAGCATTTT	CASSTNRERNQPQHF
TRBV28	-	TRBJ2-3	-	15	TGTGCCAGCAGTTCCCCCGGGTCTAGCACAGATACGCAGTATTTT	CASSSPGSSTDTQYF
TRBV4-3	-	TRBJ2-7	-	14	TGCGCCAGCAGCCAAAAACAGGGGGGGCCCGAGCAGTACTTC	CASSQKQGGPEQYF
TRBV19	-	TRBJ1-1	-	15	TGTGCCAGTACCCCTCTTGGGGGGACTACAGGTGAAGCTTTCTTT	CASTPLGGTTGEAFF
TRBV28	-	TRBJ2-7	once	11	TGTGCCAGGGACAACTCCTACGAGCAGTACTTC	CARDNSYEQYF
TRBV19	-	TRBJ1-1	few	15	TGTGCCAGTAGTCTATCGGACAACCCGATTACTGAAGCTTTCTTT	CASSLSDNPITEAFF
TRBV25-1	-	TRBJ1-1	-	12	TGTGCCAGCAGTGCAGGGGCCGCTGAAGCTTTCTTT	CASSAGAAEAFF
TRBV10-1	-	TRBJ1-5	-	12	TGCGCCAGCAGTGAGGGGGCTCAGCCCCAGCATTTT	CASSEGAQPQHF
TRBV30	TRBD1	TRBJ1-2	-	14	TGTGCCTGGGAAGAAGGGACAGGGGTCGGTGGCTACACCTTC	CAWEEGTGVGGYTF
TRBV5-1	-	TRBJ1-1	-	13	TGCGCCAGCAGGACAGATATGAACACTGAAGCTTTCTTT	CASRTDMNTEAFF